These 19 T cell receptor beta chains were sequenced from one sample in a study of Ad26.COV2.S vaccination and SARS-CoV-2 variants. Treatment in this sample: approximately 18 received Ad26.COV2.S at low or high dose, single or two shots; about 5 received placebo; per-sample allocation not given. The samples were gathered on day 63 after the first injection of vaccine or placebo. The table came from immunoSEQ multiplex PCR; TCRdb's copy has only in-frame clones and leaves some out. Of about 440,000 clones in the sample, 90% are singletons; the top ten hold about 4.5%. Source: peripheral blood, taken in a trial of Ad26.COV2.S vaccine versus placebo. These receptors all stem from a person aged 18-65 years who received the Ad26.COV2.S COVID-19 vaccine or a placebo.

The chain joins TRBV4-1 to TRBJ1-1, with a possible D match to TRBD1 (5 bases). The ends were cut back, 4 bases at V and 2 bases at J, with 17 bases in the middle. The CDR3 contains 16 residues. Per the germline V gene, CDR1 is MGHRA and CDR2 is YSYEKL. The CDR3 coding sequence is TGCGCCAGCAGCCGGCACTTCGGGACGGTAAACACTGAAGCTTTCTTT. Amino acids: CASSRHFGTVNTEAFF.

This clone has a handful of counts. The CDR3 region is CASSQGFNYGYTF. DNA for the CDR3: TGTGCCAGCAGTCAAGGCTTTAACTATGGCTACACCTTC. The chain carries TRBV11-2 and TRBJ1-2; D gene unclear. Germline CDR1 is SGHAT and CDR2 is FQNNGV. This CDR3 comprises 13 residues. Trimming left V 6 bases short and J 1 base short, with 9 bases between.

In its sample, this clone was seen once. This chain's CDR3 is CASRFAGGGGRDNEQFF. The DNA of the CDR3 is TGTGCCAGCAGGTTCGCGGGGGGAGGCGGGAGGGACAATGAGCAGTTCTTC. This chain connects TRBV28 to TRBJ2-1; 9 bases agree with TRBD2. The CDR3 runs 17 residues. Per germline, CDR1 MDHEN and CDR2 SYDVKM. J was trimmed by 5 bases and V by 6 bases; bases with no gene match: 14.

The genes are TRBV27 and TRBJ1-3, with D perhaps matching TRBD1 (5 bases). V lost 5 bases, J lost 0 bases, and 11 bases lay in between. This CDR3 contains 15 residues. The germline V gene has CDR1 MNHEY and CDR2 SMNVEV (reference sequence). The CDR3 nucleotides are TGTGCCAGCAGTACCTCGGGGGACTCTGGAAACACCATATATTTT. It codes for CASSTSGDSGNTIYF.

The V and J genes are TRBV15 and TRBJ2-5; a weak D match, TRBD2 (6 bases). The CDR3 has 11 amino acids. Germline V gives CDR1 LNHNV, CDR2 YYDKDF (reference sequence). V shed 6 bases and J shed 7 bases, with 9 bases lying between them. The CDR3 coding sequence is TGTGCCACCAGTGAGGAGGGGACCCAGTACTTC. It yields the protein CATSEEGTQYF.

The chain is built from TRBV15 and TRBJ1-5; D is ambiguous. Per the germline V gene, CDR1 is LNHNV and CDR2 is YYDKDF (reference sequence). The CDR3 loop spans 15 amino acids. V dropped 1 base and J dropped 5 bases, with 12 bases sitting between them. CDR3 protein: CATSRGFDRDQPQHF. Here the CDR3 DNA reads TGTGCCACCAGCAGAGGTTTCGACCGTGATCAGCCCCAGCATTTT.

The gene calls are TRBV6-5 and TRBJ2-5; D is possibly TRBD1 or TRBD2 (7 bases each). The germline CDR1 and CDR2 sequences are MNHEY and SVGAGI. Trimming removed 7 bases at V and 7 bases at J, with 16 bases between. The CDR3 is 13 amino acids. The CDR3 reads CASKGGTVGTQYF. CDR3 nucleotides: TGTGCCAGCAAGGGGGGGACAGTGGGGACCCAGTACTTC.

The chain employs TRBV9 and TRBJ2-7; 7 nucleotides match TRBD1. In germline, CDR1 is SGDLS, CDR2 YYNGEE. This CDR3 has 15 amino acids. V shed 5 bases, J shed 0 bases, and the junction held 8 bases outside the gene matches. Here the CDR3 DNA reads TGTGCCAGCAGTGAAGGGGGCTCAAGCTCCTACGAGCAGTACTTC. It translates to CASSEGGSSSYEQYF.

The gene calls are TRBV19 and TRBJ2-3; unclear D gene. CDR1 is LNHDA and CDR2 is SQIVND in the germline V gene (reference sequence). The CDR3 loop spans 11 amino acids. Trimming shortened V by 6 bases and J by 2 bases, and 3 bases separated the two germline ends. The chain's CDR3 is CASSYTDTQYF. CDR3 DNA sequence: TGTGCCAGTAGCTACACAGATACGCAGTATTTT.

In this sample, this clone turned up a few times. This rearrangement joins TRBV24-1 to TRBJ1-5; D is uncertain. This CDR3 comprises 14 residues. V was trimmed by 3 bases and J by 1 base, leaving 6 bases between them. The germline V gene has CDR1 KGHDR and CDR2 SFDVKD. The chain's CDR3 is CATSDGVSNQPQHF. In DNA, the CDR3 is TGTGCCACCAGTGATGGGGTCAGCAATCAGCCCCAGCATTTT.

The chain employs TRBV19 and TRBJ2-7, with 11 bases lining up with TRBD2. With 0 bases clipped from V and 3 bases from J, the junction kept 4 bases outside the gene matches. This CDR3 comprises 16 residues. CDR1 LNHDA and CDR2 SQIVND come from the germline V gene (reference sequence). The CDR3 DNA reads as TGTGCCAGTAGTATAGATACTAGCGGGAGTTTCTACGAGCAGTACTTC. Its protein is CASSIDTSGSFYEQYF.

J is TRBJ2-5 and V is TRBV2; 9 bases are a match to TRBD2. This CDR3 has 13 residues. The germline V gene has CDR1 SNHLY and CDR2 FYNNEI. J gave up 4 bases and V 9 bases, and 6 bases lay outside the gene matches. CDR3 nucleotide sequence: TGTGCCAGTGTAGCGGGAGCTATAGAGACCCAGTACTTC. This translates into CASVAGAIETQYF.

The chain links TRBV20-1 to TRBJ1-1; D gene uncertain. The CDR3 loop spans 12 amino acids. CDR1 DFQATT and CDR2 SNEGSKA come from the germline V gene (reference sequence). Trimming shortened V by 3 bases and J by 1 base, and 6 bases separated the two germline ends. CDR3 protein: CSASRRNTEAFF. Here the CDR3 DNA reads TGCAGTGCTAGTAGAAGGAACACTGAAGCTTTCTTT.

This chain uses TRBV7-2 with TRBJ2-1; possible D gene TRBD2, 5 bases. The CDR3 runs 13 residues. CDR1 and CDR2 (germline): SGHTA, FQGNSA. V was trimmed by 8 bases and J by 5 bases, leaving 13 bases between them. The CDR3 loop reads CASRLPTHNEQFF. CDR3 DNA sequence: TGTGCCAGCCGACTACCAACCCACAATGAGCAGTTCTTC. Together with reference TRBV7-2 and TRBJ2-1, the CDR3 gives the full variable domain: GAGVSQSPSNKVTEKGKDVELRCDPISGHTALYWYRQSLGQGLEFLIYFQGNSAPDKSGLPSDRFSAERTGGSVSTLTIQRTQQEDSAVYLCASRLPTHNEQFFGPGTRLTVL.

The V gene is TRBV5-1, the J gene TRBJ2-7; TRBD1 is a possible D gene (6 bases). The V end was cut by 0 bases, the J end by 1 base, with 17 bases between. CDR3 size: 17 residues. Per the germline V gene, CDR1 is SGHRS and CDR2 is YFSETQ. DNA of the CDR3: TGCGCCAGCAGCTTGGCGCCCGCTGCAGGGGCATCCTACGAGCAGTACTTC. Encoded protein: CASSLAPAAGASYEQYF.

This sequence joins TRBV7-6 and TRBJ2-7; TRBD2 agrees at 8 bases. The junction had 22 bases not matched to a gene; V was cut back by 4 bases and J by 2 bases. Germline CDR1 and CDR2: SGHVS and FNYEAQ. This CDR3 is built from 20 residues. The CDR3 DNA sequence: TGTGCCAGCAGCTCCCCCACGTCGGGGTCGCCAGCGGGAGTCCCCTACGAGCAGTACTTC. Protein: CASSSPTSGSPAGVPYEQYF.

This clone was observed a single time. The CDR3 DNA reads as TGTGCCAGCAGTGAAGCGCAACCCTTGGGCGGGTCGAACACCGGGGAGCTGTTTTTT. Amino acids: CASSEAQPLGGSNTGELFF. The gene calls are TRBV2 and TRBJ2-2; D is perhaps TRBD2 (5 bases). The CDR3 runs to 19 residues. Germline V gene data show CDR1 as SNHLY and CDR2 as FYNNEI. V was shortened by 0 bases and J by 0 bases, with 17 bases between the two germline ends.

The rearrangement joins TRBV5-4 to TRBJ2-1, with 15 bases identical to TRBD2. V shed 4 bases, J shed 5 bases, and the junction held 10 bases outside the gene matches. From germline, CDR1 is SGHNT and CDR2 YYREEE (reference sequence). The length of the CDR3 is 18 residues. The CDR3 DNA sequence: TGTGCCAGCAGCGTGAGGACTAGCGGGAGGGCCAGGGACAATGAGCAGTTCTTC. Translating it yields CASSVRTSGRARDNEQFF. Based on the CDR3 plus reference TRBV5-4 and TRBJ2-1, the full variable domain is ETGVTQSPTHLIKTRGQQVTLRCSSQSGHNTVSWYQQALGQGPQFIFQYYREEENGRGNFPPRFSGLQFPNYSSELNVNALELDDSALYLCASSVRTSGRARDNEQFFGPGTRLTVL.

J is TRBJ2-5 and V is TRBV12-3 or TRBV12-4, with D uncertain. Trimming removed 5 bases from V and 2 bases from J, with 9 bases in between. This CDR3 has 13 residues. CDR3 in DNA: TGTGCCAGCAGTCTGACGGCTCAAGAGACCCAGTACTTC. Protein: CASSLTAQETQYF.